This T cell receptor (beta chain) came from a study of T cell responses to AZD1222 COVID-19 vaccine. Germline V CDR1 and CDR2: GTSNPN, SVGIG (reference sequence). Trimming took off 7 bases at V and 2 bases at J, with 12 bases between the two ends. The CDR3 consists of 13 residues. In its sample, this clone was seen a few times. Its target is unknown. Profiling relied on immunoSEQ multiplex PCR, and the TCRdb table lists in-frame clones only, not all of them. In the table there are fewer than 120,000 clones, around 81% of which are singletons. Findings and limits, study-wide: Across the whole spike, CD4 TCRs peaked at regions 160-218 and 743-854.

The TCR sequence derives from an adult in good health. The source was peripheral blood, collected on day 0 of AZD1222 vaccination. This chain uses TRBV30 with TRBJ1-5, with D unclear. The CDR3 region has the DNA TGTGCCTCCGCAGTTGGGGGCAATCAGCCCCAGCATTTT. Amino acids: CASAVGGNQPQHF. The full variable domain, its missing parts supplied by reference TRBV30 and TRBJ1-5, is SQTIHQWPATLVQPVGSPLSLECTVEGTSNPNLYWYRQAAGRGLQLLFYSVGIGQISSEVPQNLSASRPQDRQFILSSKKLLLSDSGFYLCASAVGGNQPQHFGDGTRLSIL.